This T cell receptor (beta chain) was observed in a study of human versus mouse CDR3 diversity and MHC coevolution. Regarding the study as a whole: Most of the three human donors had the lowest clonal inequality.

Of note for this clone: Its specificity is not known.

This CDR3 comprises 15 residues. The germline gives CDR1 ENHRY, CDR2 SYGVKD. V lost 4 bases, J lost 6 bases, and 4 bases stayed unmatched. TCRdb keeps only in-frame clones here, not all; method: immunoSEQ multiplex PCR. The table includes tens of thousands of clones, approximately 94% detected once. The chain joins TRBV10-3 to TRBJ2-1; 12 bases align to TRBD1. Sequenced input: naive CD4+ T cells from blood. As for subset: CD45RO-negative CD62L-positive naive CD4 T cells. The receptor's source is a person aged 55 to 75 in good health. The CDR3 DNA is TGTGCCATCAGTGCAGGGACAGGGGGCTCCAATGAGCAGTTCTTC. It is translated as CAISAGTGGSNEQFF.